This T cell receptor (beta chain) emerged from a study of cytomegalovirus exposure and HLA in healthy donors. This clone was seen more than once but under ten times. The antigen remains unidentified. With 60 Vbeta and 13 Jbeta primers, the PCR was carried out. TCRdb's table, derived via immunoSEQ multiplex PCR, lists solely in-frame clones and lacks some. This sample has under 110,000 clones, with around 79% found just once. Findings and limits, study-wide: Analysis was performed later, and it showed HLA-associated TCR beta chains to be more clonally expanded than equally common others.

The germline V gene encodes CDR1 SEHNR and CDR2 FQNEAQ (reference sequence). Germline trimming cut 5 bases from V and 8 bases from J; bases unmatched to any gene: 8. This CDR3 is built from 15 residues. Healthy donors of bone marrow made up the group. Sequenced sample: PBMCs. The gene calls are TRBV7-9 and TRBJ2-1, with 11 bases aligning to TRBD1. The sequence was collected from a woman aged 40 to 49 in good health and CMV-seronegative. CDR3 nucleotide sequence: TGTGCCAGCAGCCCCGGACAGGGGGCCGGTCATGAGCAGTTCTTC. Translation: CASSPGQGAGHEQFF.